The next 19 T cell receptor beta chains were all read from a single sample in a study of shared clonotypes between healthy human individuals. Produced via immunoSEQ multiplex PCR; TCRdb's table is partial and in-frame only. The sample lists roughly 2 million clones; about 95% were seen once. Sequencing was done on a sample of naive CD4+ T cells sorted from blood. The subset was: CD45RA+ positively selected. The source of these receptors is a man in his late teens or twenties in good health.

J is TRBJ1-1 and V is TRBV7-9; D is unresolved. The V end was cut by 1 base, the J end by 5 bases, with 11 bases between. The CDR3 is made up of 14 amino acids. The V gene's germline CDR1 is SEHNR and CDR2 FQNEAQ (reference sequence). This CDR3 is CASSLGPGKTEAFF. The DNA for the CDR3 is TGTGCCAGCAGCTTAGGACCGGGGAAGACTGAAGCTTTCTTT.

The chain uses TRBV5-1 and TRBJ2-1, with 7 bases aligning to TRBD2. After removal of 4 bases from V and 2 bases from J, the junction contained 6 bases not matched to a gene. The CDR3 extends over 15 amino acids. CDR1 is SGHRS, CDR2 YFSETQ, per germline. The CDR3 loop is CASSMGLQTYNEQFF. In DNA form, the CDR3 reads TGCGCCAGCAGCATGGGACTACAGACCTACAATGAGCAGTTCTTC. Full variable domain (rest looked up from reference TRBV5-1 and TRBJ2-1): KAGVTQTPRYLIKTRGQQVTLSCSPISGHRSVSWYQQTPGQGLQFLFEYFSETQRNKGNFPGRFSGRQFSNSRSEMNVSTLELGDSALYLCASSMGLQTYNEQFFGPGTRLTVL.

V gene TRBV2 combines with J gene TRBJ2-2; 7 positions match TRBD1. J lost 4 bases, V lost 7 bases, and 6 bases had no gene match. Germline V gives CDR1 SNHLY, CDR2 FYNNEI. The CDR3 runs to 14 residues. The DNA of the CDR3 is TGTGCCAGCAACCAACAGGGGACCACCGGGGAGCTGTTTTTT. As protein: CASNQQGTTGELFF.

The rearrangement joins TRBV4-1 to TRBJ1-5, with D possibly being TRBD1 (5 bases). V was pared by 1 base and J by 4 bases, with 17 bases between. This CDR3 region has 17 residues. In germline, CDR1 is MGHRA, CDR2 YSYEKL. DNA for the CDR3: TGCGCCAGCAGCCAAGTGGCCAGGGCGGGCTTGAATCAGCCCCAGCATTTT. This encodes CASSQVARAGLNQPQHF.

This chain uses TRBV18 with TRBJ1-5; D ambiguous. CDR1 is KGHSH, CDR2 LQKENI, per germline. The CDR3 is 15 amino acids. V was pared by 3 bases and J by 0 bases, with 9 bases between. CDR3 residues: CASSPSAYSNQPQHF. CDR3 coding DNA: TGTGCCAGCTCACCGTCGGCGTATAGCAATCAGCCCCAGCATTTT.

The rearrangement links TRBV10-1 to TRBJ1-1; TRBD1 is a possible D gene (5 bases). V gave up 9 bases and J gave up 1 base, with 15 bases separating them. The CDR3 is 14 amino acids. Germline assignment: CDR1 WNHNN and CDR2 SYGVQD (reference sequence). CDR3 nucleotides: TGCGCCAGTGTATCACAGGTTAAGAACACTGAAGCTTTCTTT. Protein sequence: CASVSQVKNTEAFF.

CDR3 loop: CASSYSGTGGFEKLFF. The CDR3 DNA is TGTGCCAGCAGTTACTCAGGGACAGGGGGATTTGAAAAACTGTTTTTT. The chain joins TRBV6-5 to TRBJ1-4; 11 bases are a match to TRBD1. V shed 0 bases and J 7 bases; nucleotides not matched to a gene: 4. Germline CDR1 MNHEY, CDR2 SVGAGI. This CDR3 has 16 residues.

For this clone: A much larger clonotype is one base distant, so this may be a read error. Other DNA sequences within the sample encode an identical CDR3. This chain connects TRBV5-6 to TRBJ2-3, with D possibly called TRBD1 or TRBD2 (5 bases each). The CDR3 consists of 13 residues. V shed 4 bases and J shed 1 base, with 7 bases lying between them. CDR1 is SGHDT, CDR2 YYEEEE, per germline. The CDR3 protein is CASSRDRTDTQYF. The CDR3 DNA follows: TGTGCCAGCAGCCGGGACCGCACAGATACGCAGTATTTT.

The chain is built from TRBV29-1 and TRBJ2-2; D might be TRBD1 (5 bases). V gave up 4 bases and J gave up 1 base, with 10 bases separating them. From germline, CDR1 is SQVTM and CDR2 ANQGSEA. This CDR3 has 14 residues. CDR3 sequence reads: CSVGGALNTGELFF. The CDR3 nucleotides read TGCAGCGTTGGTGGGGCTCTGAACACCGGGGAGCTGTTTTTT.

The chain uses TRBV14 and TRBJ2-7, with D maybe TRBD1 (5 bases). Trimming pared 2 bases from V and 3 bases from J, leaving 14 bases between. The V gene's germline CDR1 is SGHDN and CDR2 FVKESK. The CDR3 length is 15 residues. CDR3 DNA sequence: TGTGCCAGCAGCCAAAAGGGGTGGCACTTCTACGAGCAGTACTTC. As protein: CASSQKGWHFYEQYF.

The sample holds one count of this clone. Other DNA sequences from this sample encode an identical CDR3 as well. V usage is TRBV7-9 and J usage is TRBJ1-1; D remains ambiguous. Germline V CDR1 and CDR2: SEHNR, FQNEAQ (reference sequence). The ends were cut back, 2 bases at V and 0 bases at J, with 7 bases in the middle. CDR3 size: 14 residues. This CDR3 is CASSLRTLNTEAFF. CDR3 coding DNA: TGTGCCAGCAGCTTAAGGACTCTGAACACTGAAGCTTTCTTT.

The genes are TRBV5-1 and TRBJ1-6; 8 bases are shared with TRBD1. J lost 15 bases, V lost 0 bases, and 11 bases had no gene match. Germline assignment: CDR1 SGHRS and CDR2 YFSETQ. The CDR3 extends over 15 amino acids. In DNA form, the CDR3 reads TGCGCCAGCAGCTTGGTCGTGACAGGGGCCCTAGACCTCCACTTT. The encoded protein is CASSLVVTGALDLHF.

DNA for the CDR3: TGTGCCAGCAGCGTAGCTAAGGGTTTTGGGGCCAACGTCCTGACTTTC. Amino acid sequence: CASSVAKGFGANVLTF. The V gene is TRBV9, the J gene TRBJ2-6; D remains unclear. There are 16 residues in the CDR3. Trimming took 0 bases from V and 3 from J, leaving 10 bases between them. CDR1 is SGDLS and CDR2 is YYNGEE in the germline V gene.

CDR3 DNA sequence: TGTGCCAGCAGCGTAGCCCCTAGCGGATCGAACACCGGGGAGCTGTTTTTT. As protein: CASSVAPSGSNTGELFF. The chain recombines TRBV9 with TRBJ2-2; 7 nucleotides match TRBD2. Looked up from germline, CDR1 is SGDLS and CDR2 is YYNGEE. The V gene end was trimmed by 0 bases and the J gene end by 0 bases; junction bases not matched to a gene: 5. The CDR3 extends over 17 amino acids.

Concerning this clone: Other DNA sequences in the sample encode the same CDR3. The chain links TRBV19 to TRBJ1-5; D is ambiguous. V dropped 6 bases and J dropped 1 base, with 4 bases sitting between them. The germline V gene encodes CDR1 LNHDA and CDR2 SQIVND (reference sequence). This CDR3 comprises 12 residues. The DNA of the CDR3 is TGTGCCAGTAGACTAAGCAATCAGCCCCAGCATTTT. As protein: CASRLSNQPQHF.

Concerning this clone itself: Other nucleotide sequences in the sample specify the same CDR3. The rearrangement links TRBV7-2 to TRBJ2-3; D possibly corresponds to TRBD1 (5 bases). V was cut by 6 bases and J by 1 base, with 8 bases left in between. CDR3 length equals 13 residues. Germline assignment: CDR1 SGHTA and CDR2 FQGNSA. CDR3 sequence: CASSLGGTDTQYF. In DNA form, the CDR3 reads TGTGCCAGCAGTCTAGGGGGCACAGATACGCAGTATTTT.

This rearrangement joins TRBV11-1 to TRBJ2-1; 9 nucleotides match TRBD2. Per the germline V gene, CDR1 is SGHAT and CDR2 is FQDESV (reference sequence). This CDR3 is built from 15 residues. Germline trimming cut 5 bases from V and 3 bases from J; bases unmatched to any gene: 5. The CDR3 DNA reads as TGTGCCAGCAGCGTAAATAGCGGGGGCTACAATGAGCAGTTCTTC. Residues: CASSVNSGGYNEQFF.

The rearrangement joins TRBV27 to TRBJ1-6; D might be TRBD1 (6 bases). Germline CDR1 is MNHEY and CDR2 is SMNVEV (reference sequence). The V end lost 6 bases, the J end lost 0 bases, and 24 bases lay between the germline ends. The CDR3 is made up of 20 amino acids. CDR3 loop: CASSLRLWDTRSSYNSPLHF. The CDR3 DNA follows: TGTGCCAGCAGCCTAAGGTTATGGGACACCAGAAGCTCCTATAATTCACCCCTCCACTTT.

In this sample, this clone turned up once. The chain has TRBV10-3 and TRBJ2-7; no clear D. Germline V gene data show CDR1 as ENHRY and CDR2 as SYGVKD. This CDR3 region has 11 residues. V gave up 4 bases and J gave up 3 bases, with 4 bases separating them. CDR3 nucleotides: TGTGCCATCAGTGCCGACTACGAGCAGTACTTC. Amino acids: CAISADYEQYF.